This T cell receptor (beta chain) was sequenced in a study of vaccination effects on CD4 cells after COVID-19. TCRdb keeps only in-frame clones here, not all; method: immunoSEQ multiplex PCR. This table holds about 54,000 clones, approximately 79% found once. Regarding this clone: As yet, its antigen is unknown.

V lost 3 bases, J lost 0 bases, and 10 bases lay in between. The CDR3 runs 14 residues. The V gene's germline CDR1 is SQVTM and CDR2 ANQGSEA. Expansion of antigen-specific CD4+ T cells with viral peptide pools was carried out by the ViraFEST assay before sequencing. Isolation of CD4+ T cells took place after 10 days of culture. The receptor was isolated from a human donor who received a COVID-19 vaccine. The specimen comprised CD4+ T cells from PBMCs cultured with HCoV-229E spike peptides, sampled before COVID-19 vaccination. The chain couples TRBV29-1 to TRBJ2-3; D not resolved. The CDR3 loop is CSVEGTASTDTQYF. DNA for the CDR3: TGCAGCGTTGAGGGTACAGCCAGCACAGATACGCAGTATTTT.